A selection of T cell receptor beta chains follows, all from one sample in a study of T cell changes during pregnancy in multiple sclerosis. Here immunoSEQ multiplex PCR was the method, and the copy in TCRdb shows in-frame clones only, minus some. The data contain under 70,000 clones, roughly 89% of them singletons. The sample was peripheral blood, taken after pregnancy. These receptors were taken from a female donor in good health, enrolled as a control in a pregnancy study. Both conserved end residues are part of each CDR3. D genes are given only for firm matches. Clone size, where shown, is once, few, many, or a class for clones that have expanded.

size: -; length: 15; J: TRBJ2-1; V: TRBV7-9; D: TRBD2; CDR3: CASSSSAGLGNEQFF; DNA: TGTGCCAGCAGCAGCTCCGCGGGACTAGGGAATGAGCAGTTCTTC
size: -; length: 12; J: TRBJ1-5; V: TRBV6-1; D: TRBD1; CDR3: CASRVGTATLHF; DNA: TGTGCCAGCAGGGTGGGGACAGCAACTCTGCATTTT
size: -; length: 13; J: TRBJ2-1; V: TRBV27; D: TRBD1; CDR3: CASRRQGRYEQFF; DNA: TGTGCCAGCAGGAGACAGGGGCGATATGAGCAGTTCTTC
size: -; length: 14; J: TRBJ1-2; V: TRBV27; D: -; CDR3: CASSRAGDLDGYTF; DNA: TGTGCCAGCAGCCGGGCAGGGGATCTAGATGGCTACACCTTC
size: -; length: 14; J: TRBJ2-7; V: TRBV9; D: TRBD2; CDR3: CASSGAGGDYEQYF; DNA: TGTGCCAGTTCTGGGGCGGGGGGCGATTACGAGCAGTACTTC
size: -; length: 15; J: TRBJ2-2; V: TRBV2; D: TRBD1; CDR3: CASSETGGDTGELFF; DNA: TGTGCCAGCAGCGAAACAGGGGGCGACACCGGGGAGCTGTTTTTT
size: -; length: 17; J: TRBJ2-2; V: TRBV5-1; D: TRBD2; CDR3: CASSLGFTSGETGELFF; DNA: TGCGCCAGCAGCTTGGGTTTCACCAGCGGGGAGACCGGGGAGCTGTTTTTT
size: -; length: 17; J: TRBJ1-5; V: TRBV5-6; D: TRBD1; CDR3: CASSTRTGKISNQPQHF; DNA: TGTGCCAGCAGCACTCGGACAGGGAAAATTAGCAATCAGCCCCAGCATTTT
size: few; length: 11; J: TRBJ2-3; V: TRBV5-8; D: -; CDR3: CASSYGDTQYF; DNA: TGTGCCAGCAGTTACGGGGATACGCAGTATTTT
size: -; length: 15; J: TRBJ1-3; V: TRBV5-4; D: -; CDR3: CASSLAGDSGNTIYF; DNA: TGTGCCAGCAGCCTAGCTGGGGATTCAGGAAACACCATATATTTT
size: once; length: 14; J: TRBJ1-2; V: TRBV10-3; D: TRBD1; CDR3: CAISEDRGPYGYTF; DNA: TGTGCCATCAGTGAGGACAGGGGGCCCTATGGCTACACCTTC
size: -; length: 14; J: TRBJ2-7; V: TRBV7-8; D: -; CDR3: CASSLGSLGGEQYF; DNA: TGTGCCAGCAGCTTAGGATCCTTGGGGGGCGAGCAGTACTTC
size: -; length: 14; J: TRBJ1-1; V: TRBV7-9; D: -; CDR3: CASSQMRVNTEAFF; DNA: TGTGCCAGCAGCCAAATGCGGGTAAACACTGAAGCTTTCTTT
size: -; length: 16; J: TRBJ2-2; V: TRBV18; D: -; CDR3: CASSRDSEVNTGELFF; DNA: TGTGCCAGCTCACGCGACAGTGAGGTTAACACCGGGGAGCTGTTTTTT
size: few; length: 15; J: TRBJ1-2; V: TRBV30; D: -; CDR3: CAWLNGGKANYGYTF; DNA: TGTGCCTGGCTAAACGGGGGAAAAGCTAACTATGGCTACACCTTC
size: -; length: 12; J: TRBJ2-7; V: TRBV6-5; D: -; CDR3: CASSTSLGEQYF; DNA: TGTGCCAGCAGCACTAGCCTCGGGGAGCAGTACTTC
size: once; length: 16; J: TRBJ2-3; V: TRBV2; D: TRBD2; CDR3: CASSERRGGLSDTQYF; DNA: TGTGCCAGCAGTGAACGGCGGGGGGGTCTCTCAGATACGCAGTATTTT
size: -; length: 19; J: TRBJ1-3; V: TRBV30; D: -; CDR3: CAWSRTGGAYSHSGNTIYF; DNA: TGTGCCTGGAGTAGAACAGGAGGGGCCTACTCTCACTCTGGAAACACCATATATTTT
size: -; length: 14; J: TRBJ2-4; V: TRBV30; D: -; CDR3: CAWTGGRGKNIQYF; DNA: TGTGCCTGGACCGGGGGGCGAGGCAAAAACATTCAGTACTTC
size: -; length: 13; J: TRBJ2-7; V: TRBV9; D: TRBD1; CDR3: CASSLGQGYEQYF; DNA: TGTGCCAGCAGCTTGGGACAGGGGTACGAGCAGTACTTC
size: -; length: 17; J: TRBJ1-4; V: TRBV5-4; D: TRBD1; CDR3: CASSLKSGDRGTEKLFF; DNA: TGTGCCAGCAGCTTGAAATCTGGGGACAGGGGTACTGAAAAACTGTTTTTT
size: few; length: 13; J: TRBJ1-1; V: TRBV4-2; D: -; CDR3: CASSQGVNTEAFF; DNA: TGTGCCAGCAGCCAAGGAGTGAACACTGAAGCTTTCTTT
size: -; length: 14; J: TRBJ1-4; V: TRBV7-2; D: -; CDR3: CASSREVRNEKLFF; DNA: TGTGCCAGCAGCCGAGAGGTTAGAAATGAAAAACTGTTTTTT
size: -; length: 16; J: TRBJ1-2; V: TRBV27; D: TRBD1; CDR3: CASSPETGEGGYGYTF; DNA: TGTGCCAGCAGTCCGGAGACAGGGGAGGGGGGCTATGGCTACACCTTC
size: once; length: 16; J: TRBJ2-6; V: TRBV7-2; D: -; CDR3: CASSLSRTAGANVLTF; DNA: TGTGCCAGCAGCTTATCTAGGACTGCCGGGGCCAACGTCCTGACTTTC
size: -; length: 13; J: TRBJ2-7; V: TRBV11-3; D: -; CDR3: CASSSYRADEQYF; DNA: TGTGCCAGCAGCTCATACAGGGCAGACGAGCAGTACTTC
size: -; length: 16; J: TRBJ2-3; V: TRBV4-2; D: TRBD2; CDR3: CASSPVIAGGTDTQYF; DNA: TGTGCCAGCAGCCCCGTAATAGCGGGGGGCACAGATACGCAGTATTTT
size: -; length: 15; J: TRBJ1-4; V: TRBV7-2; D: -; CDR3: CASSIRQATNEKLFF; DNA: TGTGCCAGCAGCATCCGACAGGCAACTAATGAAAAACTGTTTTTT
size: -; length: 15; J: TRBJ1-5; V: TRBV6-1; D: -; CDR3: CASMVGHYSNQPQHF; DNA: TGTGCCAGCATGGTCGGACATTATAGCAATCAGCCCCAGCATTTT
size: -; length: 15; J: TRBJ2-5; V: TRBV4-1; D: -; CDR3: CASSQYHSNQETQYF; DNA: TGCGCCAGCAGCCAATATCACAGCAACCAAGAGACCCAGTACTTC
size: -; length: 17; J: TRBJ1-4; V: TRBV4-1; D: -; CDR3: CASSQEPGLRPNEKLFF; DNA: TGCGCCAGCAGCCAAGAACCGGGACTAAGGCCTAATGAAAAACTGTTTTTT
size: -; length: 15; J: TRBJ1-1; V: TRBV5-1; D: -; CDR3: CASSLEYQGSTEAFF; DNA: TGCGCCAGCAGCTTGGAATATCAGGGAAGCACTGAAGCTTTCTTT
size: -; length: 14; J: TRBJ2-7; V: TRBV25-1; D: TRBD1; CDR3: CASSVGTGFGEQYF; DNA: TGTGCCAGCAGTGTCGGGACAGGGTTTGGCGAGCAGTACTTC
size: few; length: 13; J: TRBJ1-4; V: TRBV10-3; D: -; CDR3: CANSPSLNEKLFF; DNA: TGTGCCAACTCCCCGAGCCTTAATGAAAAACTGTTTTTT
size: -; length: 14; J: TRBJ1-2; V: TRBV6-1; D: -; CDR3: CASSEWRTNYGYTF; DNA: TGTGCCAGCAGTGAATGGAGGACTAACTATGGCTACACCTTC
size: -; length: 14; J: TRBJ2-2; V: TRBV5-1; D: -; CDR3: CASSLGQSTGELFF; DNA: TGCGCCAGCAGCTTAGGACAGAGCACCGGGGAGCTGTTTTTT
size: few; length: 14; J: TRBJ1-5; V: TRBV5-1; D: -; CDR3: CASSLGEYNQPQHF; DNA: TGCGCCAGCAGCTTGGGGGAGTACAATCAGCCCCAGCATTTT
size: -; length: 16; J: TRBJ2-5; V: TRBV6-5; D: -; CDR3: CASSYYDRGPQETQYF; DNA: TGTGCCAGCAGTTACTATGACAGAGGTCCCCAAGAGACCCAGTACTTC
size: -; length: 15; J: TRBJ2-3; V: TRBV4-3; D: -; CDR3: CASSPTGSQSDTQYF; DNA: TGCGCCAGCAGCCCAACGGGGTCCCAGAGCGATACGCAGTATTTT